This entry lists 32 T cell receptor beta chains sequenced from one sample in a study of shared clonotypes between healthy human individuals. Generated by immunoSEQ multiplex PCR, the TCRdb table keeps only in-frame clones and is missing some. The sample includes some 700,000 clones, about nine tenths of them seen just once. The sequenced sample was memory CD8+ T cells from PBMCs. Subset in this sample: CD45RO+ cells pooled with CCR7-negative TemRA cells. These receptors all come from a man aged 18 to 35 in good health. Some clones in this sample may be carry-over from other donors' samples.

CDR3 amino acids: CATSRTPLSSYNEQFF. In nucleotides, the CDR3 is TGTGCCACCAGCAGAACCCCCCTAAGCTCCTACAATGAGCAGTTCTTC. The chain employs TRBV15 and TRBJ2-1; no clear D gene. Germline V gives CDR1 LNHNV, CDR2 YYDKDF (reference sequence). Trimming shortened V by 2 bases and J by 0 bases, and 11 bases separated the two germline ends. This CDR3 has 16 residues.

The V call is TRBV25-1, the J call TRBJ2-7, with D possibly being TRBD1 (6 bases). Germline values: CDR1 MGHDK, CDR2 SYGVNS. The CDR3 runs 13 residues. With 5 bases removed from V and 4 bases from J, the gap between germline ends came to 12 bases. The CDR3 region has the DNA TGTGCCAGCAGTTTTTCACAGGGTTACGAGCAGTACTTC. Translating gives CASSFSQGYEQYF.

J is TRBJ2-3 and V is TRBV9; weak D call: TRBD1 (6 bases). The CDR3 sequence is 16 residues long. Per germline, CDR1 SGDLS and CDR2 YYNGEE. V lost 0 bases to trimming and J lost 4 bases, with 15 bases between them. As DNA, the CDR3 is TGTGCCAGCAGCGTAGCTCGGGTCAGGGGCGCAGATACGCAGTATTTT. It codes for CASSVARVRGADTQYF.

A few counts support this clone. The rearrangement joins TRBV4-1 to TRBJ1-1, with D possibly TRBD1 on 6 matching bases. With 4 bases removed from V and 0 bases from J, the gap between germline ends came to 18 bases. This CDR3 comprises 17 residues. CDR1 is MGHRA, CDR2 YSYEKL, per germline. The CDR3 spells CASSPSNREPMNTEAFF. The CDR3 DNA reads TGCGCCAGCAGCCCTAGTAACAGGGAGCCGATGAACACTGAAGCTTTCTTT.

This clone was seen just once. The chain carries TRBV29-1 and TRBJ2-5; the match to TRBD1 covers 7 bases. This CDR3 has 15 residues. Per germline, CDR1 SQVTM and CDR2 ANQGSEA. J was trimmed by 2 bases and V by 3 bases; bases with no gene match: 9. The DNA of the CDR3 is TGCAGCGTTGACCTGGGACAGAGAATACAAGAGACCCAGTACTTC. Translating gives CSVDLGQRIQETQYF.

The gene calls are TRBV19 and TRBJ2-7, with 8 bases that match TRBD2. The CDR3 runs to 15 residues. J lost 2 bases, V lost 3 bases, and 6 bases had no gene match. Germline V gene lookup returns CDR1 LNHDA and CDR2 SQIVND (reference sequence). The CDR3 spells CASSISTSVAYEQYF. CDR3 nucleotides: TGTGCCAGTAGTATTTCGACTAGCGTTGCCTACGAGCAGTACTTC.

The chain carries TRBV4-3 and TRBJ1-1; a possible D gene is TRBD1 (6 bases). In germline, CDR1 is LGHNA, CDR2 YSLEER. V lost 0 bases to trimming and J lost 6 bases, with 17 bases between them. The CDR3 contains 16 residues. CDR3 coding DNA: TGCGCCAGCAGCCAAGACGGAGCAGGGGAGATCGCTGAAGCTTTCTTT. Its protein product is CASSQDGAGEIAEAFF.

The chain joins TRBV6-5 to TRBJ1-2; D is undetermined. The V end was cut by 2 bases, the J end by 8 bases, with 15 bases between. In germline, CDR1 is MNHEY, CDR2 SVGAGI. The CDR3 is made up of 14 amino acids. The CDR3 sequence: CASSYAPAAIGYTF. DNA for the CDR3: TGTGCCAGCAGTTACGCCCCGGCAGCCATAGGCTACACCTTC.

This chain uses TRBV18 with TRBJ2-7; 12 bases match TRBD1. The germline V gene encodes CDR1 KGHSH and CDR2 LQKENI. CDR3 length equals 16 residues. J lost 7 bases, V lost 3 bases, and 10 bases had no gene match. The CDR3: CASSPNEGQGADEQYF. Written as DNA, the CDR3 is TGTGCCAGCTCACCTAACGAGGGACAGGGGGCGGATGAGCAGTACTTC. The full variable domain, with the rest looked up from reference TRBV18 and TRBJ2-7, is NAGVMQNPRHLVRRRGQEARLRCSPMKGHSHVYWYRQLPEEGLKFMVYLQKENIIDESGMPKERFSAEFPKEGPSILRIQQVVRGDSAAYFCASSPNEGQGADEQYFGPGTRLTVT.

This clone was detected only once. V usage is TRBV6-1 and J usage is TRBJ1-3, with TRBD1 as a possible D gene (6 bases). The CDR3 is 16 residues long. The germline V gene has CDR1 MNHNS and CDR2 SASEGT. V lost 2 bases to trimming and J lost 8 bases, with 19 bases between them. The CDR3 region is CASSELDPDSAYTIYF. In DNA form, the CDR3 reads TGTGCCAGCAGTGAATTAGATCCGGACAGCGCATACACCATATATTTT.

The rearrangement joins TRBV29-1 to TRBJ2-3, with 11 nucleotides matching TRBD1. CDR1 SQVTM and CDR2 ANQGSEA come from the germline V gene. The CDR3 is 16 amino acids. The V gene end was trimmed by 6 bases and the J gene end by 9 bases; junction bases not matched to a gene: 17. Here the CDR3 reads CSVAPGQGGEIVTQYF. The CDR3 nucleotides read TGCAGCGTGGCTCCGGGACAGGGGGGGGAGATAGTCACGCAGTATTTT.

The chain uses TRBV27 and TRBJ2-1, with D possibly being TRBD2 (6 bases). V was cut by 1 base and J by 8 bases, with 12 bases left in between. Germline V CDR1 and CDR2: MNHEY, SMNVEV (reference sequence). This CDR3 comprises 14 residues. In nucleotides, the CDR3 is TGTGCCAGCAGTTTATTGGGACTGTGGCATGAGCAGTTCTTC. Its protein is CASSLLGLWHEQFF.

The CDR3 bases are TGTGCCAGCAGCCCAGGACAGGGGGCTCGGTACGAGCAGTACTTC. The encoded protein is CASSPGQGARYEQYF. This rearrangement joins TRBV7-2 to TRBJ2-7, with 11 nucleotides matching TRBD1. Germline V gene data show CDR1 as SGHTA and CDR2 as FQGNSA. V gave up 5 bases and J gave up 4 bases; unmatched junction bases: 7. CDR3 length: 15 residues.

The V gene is TRBV29-1, the J gene TRBJ2-7, with 10 bases matching TRBD1. V lost 2 bases to trimming and J lost 2 bases; unmatched junction nucleotides: 15. Looked up from germline, CDR1 is SQVTM and CDR2 is ANQGSEA. The CDR3 totals 18 residues. The CDR3 sequence: CSVEKALSGTGAPYEQYF. In DNA form, the CDR3 reads TGCAGCGTTGAAAAAGCCCTCTCCGGGACAGGGGCGCCCTACGAGCAGTACTTC.

This clone has a single count. J is TRBJ2-7 and V is TRBV28; 9 nucleotides agree with TRBD2. There are 11 residues in the CDR3. Germline-derived CDR1 and CDR2 are MDHEN and SYDVKM. Losses at the gene ends were 5 bases for V and 12 bases for J; bases not matched to a gene: 5. CDR3 sequence (DNA): TGTGCCAGCAGTGCCAGCGGGAGGTGGTACTTC. Its protein is CASSASGRWYF.

In its sample, this clone was seen once. This chain joins TRBV7-3 and TRBJ2-7, with 12 bases aligning to TRBD2. CDR1 and CDR2 from the germline V gene are SGHTA and FQGTGA. Losses at the gene ends were 5 bases for V and 6 bases for J; bases not matched to a gene: 8. The CDR3 sequence is 15 residues long. The CDR3 DNA is TGTGCCAGCAGCCCCGGAGCGACTAGCGGGAGCGAGCAGTACTTC. Its translation: CASSPGATSGSEQYF. The full variable domain, with the rest looked up from reference TRBV7-3 and TRBJ2-7, is GAGVSQTPSNKVTEKGKYVELRCDPISGHTALYWYRQSLGQGPEFLIYFQGTGAADDSGLPNDRFFAVRPEGSVSTLKIQRTERGDSAVYLCASSPGATSGSEQYFGPGTRLTVT.

This chain connects TRBV19 to TRBJ1-3; D gene ambiguous. V lost 9 bases and J 0 bases, leaving 18 bases between the germline ends. There are 16 residues in the CDR3. In germline, CDR1 is LNHDA, CDR2 SQIVND (reference sequence). DNA for the CDR3: TGTGCCAGCCGGCCATCCCACGGCAGCTCTGGAAACACCATATATTTT. This sequence encodes CASRPSHGSSGNTIYF.

The rearrangement uses TRBV18 and TRBJ2-1; D is uncertain. The V and J ends lost 3 bases and 1 base respectively, with 13 bases between them. The CDR3 sequence is 16 residues long. Germline loops: CDR1 KGHSH, CDR2 LQKENI. Here the CDR3 DNA reads TGTGCCAGCTCACCGTTGACGCGTGAATCCTACAATGAGCAGTTCTTC. This gives the protein CASSPLTRESYNEQFF.

The rearrangement links TRBV4-1 to TRBJ2-3; no reliable D call. CDR3 length: 13 amino acids. V was shortened by 6 bases and J by 2 bases, with 9 bases between the two germline ends. CDR1 MGHRA and CDR2 YSYEKL come from the germline V gene. The CDR3 reads CASREQNTDTQYF. In DNA form, the CDR3 reads TGCGCCAGCAGGGAACAGAACACAGATACGCAGTATTTT.

The chain carries TRBV11-3 and TRBJ1-1; D is undetermined. CDR1 is SGHNT, CDR2 YENEEA, per germline. The CDR3 has 13 residues. V lost 5 bases to trimming and J lost 1 base, with 8 bases between them. The CDR3 here is CASSLGPNTEAFF. The CDR3 DNA reads TGTGCCAGCAGCCTCGGCCCGAACACTGAAGCTTTCTTT.

The CDR3 loop is CASNLRPLPPEQFF. CDR3 nucleotides: TGTGCCAGCAACCTCCGGCCTCTTCCCCCTGAGCAGTTCTTC. The gene calls are TRBV6-1 and TRBJ2-1; D not resolved. CDR3 length: 14 amino acids. Germline values: CDR1 MNHNS, CDR2 SASEGT. Trimming removed 7 bases at V and 9 bases at J, with 19 bases between.

The chain recombines TRBV28 with TRBJ1-5; D is undetermined. CDR1 is MDHEN and CDR2 is SYDVKM in the germline V gene. Trimming took off 2 bases at V and 3 bases at J, with 8 bases between the two ends. The CDR3 loop spans 14 amino acids. CDR3 amino acids: CASSLVRVNQPQHF. In DNA form, the CDR3 reads TGTGCCAGCAGTTTAGTACGGGTCAATCAGCCCCAGCATTTT.

About this clone itself: Other DNA sequences in the sample encode the same CDR3. This chain uses TRBV19 with TRBJ2-1; the D call may be TRBD1 or TRBD2 (5 bases each). Germline-derived CDR1 and CDR2 are LNHDA and SQIVND (reference sequence). V lost 3 bases and J 7 bases, leaving 7 bases between the germline ends. The CDR3 covers 12 residues. The CDR3, as DNA: TGTGCCAGTAGTATGTGGGGGAATGAGCAGTTCTTC. It translates to CASSMWGNEQFF.

The chain uses TRBV9 and TRBJ2-5; no clear D. V lost 1 base and J 4 bases, leaving 14 bases between the germline ends. The CDR3 runs to 15 residues. In germline, CDR1 is SGDLS, CDR2 YYNGEE. The CDR3 reads CASSVYDRRGETQYF. The CDR3 DNA sequence: TGTGCCAGCAGCGTATACGACCGGAGAGGAGAGACCCAGTACTTC.

This chain connects TRBV28 to TRBJ1-5; D possibly corresponds to TRBD1 (6 bases). The CDR3 contains 18 residues. Trimming cost V 3 bases and J 3 bases, with 21 bases left between them. CDR1 and CDR2 from the germline V gene are MDHEN and SYDVKM. This CDR3 reads CASSFSTFDRPLNQPQHF. The CDR3 bases are TGTGCCAGCAGTTTTTCGACTTTTGACAGGCCTCTCAATCAGCCCCAGCATTTT.

This chain joins TRBV18 and TRBJ1-4; no definite D call. CDR1 and CDR2 (germline): KGHSH, LQKENI. The V end was cut by 2 bases, the J end by 0 bases, with 10 bases between. The CDR3 loop spans 16 amino acids. The CDR3 loop reads CASSPEDGTTNEKLFF. The DNA for the CDR3 is TGTGCCAGCTCACCAGAGGACGGAACAACTAATGAAAAACTGTTTTTT.

V is TRBV21-1 and J is TRBJ2-4. TRBV21-1 is given as a pseudogene. The CDR3 is 16 amino acids. For the CDR3, the DNA is TGTGCCAGGCCTTATAGGGCGTTGCAGCTAAAAAACATTCAGTACTTC. Encoded protein: CARPYRALQLKNIQYF.

The genes are TRBV28 and TRBJ2-7; D gene uncertain. This CDR3 spans 11 amino acids. Germline CDR1 and CDR2: MDHEN and SYDVKM. Deletions cut 7 bases from V and 6 bases from J, with 10 bases between. CDR3 loop: CASTGGSEQYF. CDR3 bases: TGTGCCAGCACAGGTGGTTCCGAGCAGTACTTC.

This rearrangement joins TRBV27 to TRBJ2-3; 9 bases line up with TRBD1. The germline gives CDR1 MNHEY, CDR2 SMNVEV (reference sequence). CDR3 length: 15 residues. The junction had 9 bases not matched to a gene; V was cut back by 7 bases and J by 4 bases. The CDR3 region is CASNSGQGLPDTQYF. Written as DNA, the CDR3 is TGTGCCAGCAACTCGGGACAGGGTCTACCAGATACGCAGTATTTT.

This clone appeared a single time. The chain links TRBV4-1 to TRBJ2-2; 8 bases line up with TRBD1. Germline V lookup: CDR1 MGHRA, CDR2 YSYEKL. The J segment lost 4 bases and the V segment lost 4 bases, leaving 8 bases of the junction unmatched. The CDR3 is 16 residues long. The CDR3 spells CASSPIRQGITGELFF. CDR3 DNA sequence: TGCGCCAGCAGCCCGATCCGACAGGGGATCACCGGGGAGCTGTTTTTT.

The DNA of the CDR3 is TGTGCCAGCAGTGTTCAGGGTGCTAACTATGGCTACACCTTC. The encoded protein is CASSVQGANYGYTF. The genes are TRBV6-1 and TRBJ1-2; D might be TRBD1 (5 bases). The V end lost 4 bases, the J end lost 0 bases, and 9 bases lay between the germline ends. This CDR3 has 14 residues. Looked up from germline, CDR1 is MNHNS and CDR2 is SASEGT.

This clone occurred a few times. This chain connects TRBV7-3 to TRBJ2-7, with TRBD1 as a possible D gene (5 bases). Trimming removed 1 base from V and 6 bases from J, with 19 bases in between. Per the germline V gene, CDR1 is SGHTA and CDR2 is FQGTGA. The CDR3 consists of 16 residues. The CDR3 nucleotides are TGTGCCAGCAGCTTAAACCCCCCCAAAGACAGTGTCGAGCAGTACTTC. The encoded protein is CASSLNPPKDSVEQYF.